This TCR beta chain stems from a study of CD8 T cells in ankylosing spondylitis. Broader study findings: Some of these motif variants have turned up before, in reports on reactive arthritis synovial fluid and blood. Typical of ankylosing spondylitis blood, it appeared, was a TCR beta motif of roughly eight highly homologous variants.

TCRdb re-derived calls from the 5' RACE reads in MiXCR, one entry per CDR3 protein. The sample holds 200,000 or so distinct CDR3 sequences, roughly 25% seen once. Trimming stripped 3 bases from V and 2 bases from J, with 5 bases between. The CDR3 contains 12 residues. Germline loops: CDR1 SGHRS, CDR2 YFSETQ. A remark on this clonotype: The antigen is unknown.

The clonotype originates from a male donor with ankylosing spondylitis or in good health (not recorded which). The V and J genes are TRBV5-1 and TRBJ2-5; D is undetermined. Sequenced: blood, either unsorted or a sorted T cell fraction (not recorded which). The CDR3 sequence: CASSSEQETQYF. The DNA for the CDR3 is TGCGCCAGCAGCTCCGAACAAGAGACCCAGTACTTC.